This is a list of T cell receptor beta chains from one sample in a study of blood T cell repertoires in COVID-19. Sequencing was performed with immunoSEQ multiplex PCR; in TCRdb, only in-frame clones are kept and a portion is missing. This table has approximately 350,000 clones, 85% to 90% appearing once. The sample was peripheral blood. Source of these receptors: a woman in her seventies with COVID-19, enrolled during active disease. Both conserved end residues are trimmed from each CDR3. The order of the fields is V gene, CDR3 length, J gene, CDR3 protein.

TRBV19,14,TRBJ1-2,ASSIRGQFTNYGYT
TRBV7-2,16,TRBJ2-2,ASSFPPGTSSDSGELF
TRBV4-3,14,TRBJ2-3,ASSREGLAGADTQY
TRBV7-7,13,TRBJ2-7,ASSPGSESSYEQY
TRBV19,11,TRBJ2-1,ASKVAGYNEQF
TRBV11-2,12,TRBJ1-2,ASSSGQGKVGYT
TRBV25-1,13,TRBJ1-1,ASIHGTGLNTEAF
TRBV30,13,TRBJ2-3,AWSLGGSAADTQY
TRBV7-7,12,TRBJ1-4,ASSPKGTRYLLF
TRBV19,12,TRBJ1-1,ATHTGQGNTEAF
TRBV5-8,12,TRBJ2-7,ASIRQGVSYEQY